Listed below are T cell receptor beta chains from one sample, sequenced in a study of T cell responses to AZD1222 COVID-19 vaccine. Measured with immunoSEQ multiplex PCR; TCRdb has only the in-frame clones, and not every one. Among over 50,000 clones listed, roughly four fifths were seen once. The sequences come from peripheral blood, collected 28 days after the second AZD1222 dose. The receptors originated from an adult who received the AZD1222 COVID-19 vaccine. CDR3s include the opening cysteine and the closing phenylalanine or tryptophan. Each record gives: J gene, V gene, CDR3 length, D gene, clone size, CDR3 protein, CDR3 DNA. A D gene is named only where the DNA matches it firmly. Size values are once, few and many counts, or a class for expanded clones, and some rows have none.

j_call: TRBJ2-7; v_call: TRBV5-1; cdr3_length: 15; d_call: TRBD1; clone_size: NA; cdr3_aa: CASSLVAGGTYEQYF; cdr3_nt: TGCGCCAGCAGCTTGGTAGCAGGGGGCACCTACGAGCAGTACTTC
j_call: TRBJ1-1; v_call: TRBV6-5; cdr3_length: 14; d_call: TRBD1; clone_size: few; cdr3_aa: CASSIGQANTEAFF; cdr3_nt: TGTGCCAGCAGTATAGGACAGGCGAACACTGAAGCTTTCTTT
j_call: TRBJ2-7; v_call: TRBV7-9; cdr3_length: 15; d_call: NA; clone_size: NA; cdr3_aa: CASSPRAQYSYEQYF; cdr3_nt: TGTGCCAGCAGCCCCAGGGCCCAATACTCCTACGAGCAGTACTTC
j_call: TRBJ2-1; v_call: TRBV27; cdr3_length: 14; d_call: NA; clone_size: NA; cdr3_aa: CASSLYGPGYEQFF; cdr3_nt: TGTGCCAGCAGTTTATACGGTCCCGGCTATGAGCAGTTCTTC
j_call: TRBJ2-5; v_call: TRBV10-3; cdr3_length: 14; d_call: NA; clone_size: NA; cdr3_aa: CAISDSAPVETQYF; cdr3_nt: TGTGCCATCAGTGACTCGGCCCCAGTGGAGACCCAGTACTTC
j_call: TRBJ2-3; v_call: TRBV30; cdr3_length: 19; d_call: TRBD2; clone_size: once; cdr3_aa: CAWRPAPHSGRGHTDTQYF; cdr3_nt: TGTGCCTGGAGACCCGCACCCCATAGCGGGAGGGGACACACAGATACGCAGTATTTT
j_call: TRBJ2-7; v_call: TRBV6-4; cdr3_length: 14; d_call: NA; clone_size: NA; cdr3_aa: CASRDTLSSYEQYF; cdr3_nt: TGTGCCAGCCGGGACACACTGTCCTCCTACGAGCAGTACTTC
j_call: TRBJ2-7; v_call: TRBV9; cdr3_length: 14; d_call: NA; clone_size: NA; cdr3_aa: CASSVDTVGYEQYF; cdr3_nt: TGTGCCAGCAGCGTAGACACGGTGGGGTACGAGCAGTACTTC
j_call: TRBJ2-2; v_call: TRBV4-1; cdr3_length: 17; d_call: TRBD2; clone_size: NA; cdr3_aa: CASSQGLAGLNTGELFF; cdr3_nt: TGCGCCAGCAGCCAAGGGTTGGCGGGACTAAACACCGGGGAGCTGTTTTTT
j_call: TRBJ1-6; v_call: TRBV28; cdr3_length: 14; d_call: TRBD1; clone_size: NA; cdr3_aa: CASSQLRDREPLHF; cdr3_nt: TGTGCCAGCAGTCAATTAAGAGACAGGGAGCCTCTCCACTTT
j_call: TRBJ2-7; v_call: TRBV6-2/TRBV6-3; cdr3_length: 16; d_call: NA; clone_size: NA; cdr3_aa: CASSPLNRVISYEQYF; cdr3_nt: TGTGCCAGCAGCCCTCTTAACCGGGTAATCTCCTACGAGCAGTACTTC
j_call: TRBJ1-2; v_call: TRBV28; cdr3_length: 16; d_call: TRBD1; clone_size: NA; cdr3_aa: CASSSQVTGGDYGYTF; cdr3_nt: TGTGCCAGCAGTTCACAAGTCACAGGGGGCGACTATGGCTACACCTTC
j_call: TRBJ1-4; v_call: TRBV27; cdr3_length: 15; d_call: NA; clone_size: NA; cdr3_aa: CASSLLGAGDEKLFF; cdr3_nt: TGTGCCAGCAGTTTACTAGGGGCTGGGGATGAAAAACTGTTTTTT
j_call: TRBJ1-1; v_call: TRBV7-9; cdr3_length: 13; d_call: NA; clone_size: NA; cdr3_aa: CASSVAGDTEAFF; cdr3_nt: TGTGCCAGCAGCGTTGCAGGAGACACTGAAGCTTTCTTT
j_call: TRBJ1-5; v_call: TRBV24-1; cdr3_length: 13; d_call: NA; clone_size: NA; cdr3_aa: CATSNGPNQPQHF; cdr3_nt: TGTGCCACCTCAAACGGACCCAATCAGCCCCAGCATTTT
j_call: TRBJ1-2; v_call: TRBV11-2; cdr3_length: 14; d_call: NA; clone_size: NA; cdr3_aa: CASSLLGPIYGYTF; cdr3_nt: TGTGCCAGCAGCTTACTGGGTCCGATCTATGGCTACACCTTC
j_call: TRBJ1-4; v_call: TRBV27; cdr3_length: 14; d_call: NA; clone_size: NA; cdr3_aa: CASSLRRGNEKLFF; cdr3_nt: TGTGCCAGCAGTTTACGAAGGGGGAATGAAAAACTGTTTTTT
j_call: TRBJ1-1; v_call: TRBV18; cdr3_length: 14; d_call: NA; clone_size: NA; cdr3_aa: CASSPEQGRTEAFF; cdr3_nt: TGTGCCAGCTCACCAGAGCAGGGTCGAACTGAAGCTTTCTTT
j_call: TRBJ2-1; v_call: TRBV15; cdr3_length: 15; d_call: NA; clone_size: NA; cdr3_aa: CATSREGGNSDEQFF; cdr3_nt: TGTGCCACCAGCAGAGAAGGCGGGAATTCGGATGAGCAGTTCTTC
j_call: TRBJ2-3; v_call: TRBV3-1/TRBV3-2; cdr3_length: 15; d_call: NA; clone_size: NA; cdr3_aa: CASSQVGQAGDTQYF; cdr3_nt: TGTGCCAGCAGCCAAGTAGGCCAGGCGGGAGATACGCAGTATTTT
j_call: TRBJ2-7; v_call: TRBV7-2; cdr3_length: 15; d_call: NA; clone_size: NA; cdr3_aa: CASSPVVGSSYEQYF; cdr3_nt: TGTGCCAGCAGCCCAGTGGTCGGGAGCTCCTACGAGCAGTACTTC
j_call: TRBJ1-1; v_call: TRBV28; cdr3_length: 13; d_call: NA; clone_size: NA; cdr3_aa: CASRSYLNTEAFF; cdr3_nt: TGTGCCAGCAGGAGTTATCTGAACACTGAAGCTTTCTTT
j_call: TRBJ1-2; v_call: TRBV19; cdr3_length: 16; d_call: TRBD1; clone_size: NA; cdr3_aa: CASSDTTTGGLSGYTF; cdr3_nt: TGTGCCAGTAGTGACACAACAACAGGGGGCTTGAGTGGCTACACCTTC
j_call: TRBJ1-1; v_call: TRBV6-2/TRBV6-3; cdr3_length: 13; d_call: NA; clone_size: medium-sized; cdr3_aa: CASSYSMDGEAFF; cdr3_nt: TGTGCCAGCAGTTACTCAATGGACGGTGAAGCTTTCTTT
j_call: TRBJ2-2; v_call: TRBV7-3; cdr3_length: 14; d_call: NA; clone_size: NA; cdr3_aa: CASSFRGIDGELFF; cdr3_nt: TGTGCCAGCAGCTTTCGCGGGATAGACGGGGAGCTGTTTTTT
j_call: TRBJ1-5; v_call: TRBV3-1/TRBV3-2; cdr3_length: 13; d_call: NA; clone_size: NA; cdr3_aa: CASSPSPHQPQHF; cdr3_nt: TGTGCCAGCAGCCCCAGTCCCCATCAGCCCCAGCATTTT
j_call: TRBJ2-1; v_call: TRBV27; cdr3_length: 15; d_call: TRBD2; clone_size: NA; cdr3_aa: CASSFRREIHNEQFF; cdr3_nt: TGTGCCAGCAGTTTCAGGCGGGAGATCCACAATGAGCAGTTCTTC
j_call: TRBJ2-7; v_call: TRBV7-2; cdr3_length: 18; d_call: TRBD2; clone_size: NA; cdr3_aa: CASSLGGLAGPLWNEQYF; cdr3_nt: TGTGCCAGCAGCTTAGGTGGTCTAGCGGGACCCCTTTGGAACGAGCAGTACTTC
j_call: TRBJ2-7; v_call: TRBV5-8; cdr3_length: 15; d_call: TRBD1; clone_size: NA; cdr3_aa: CASSLVGQGLYEQYF; cdr3_nt: TGTGCCAGCAGCTTGGTAGGACAGGGTCTCTACGAGCAGTACTTC
j_call: TRBJ1-6; v_call: TRBV27; cdr3_length: 15; d_call: TRBD1; clone_size: NA; cdr3_aa: CASSQATRGQSPLHF; cdr3_nt: TGTGCCAGCAGTCAAGCGACAAGGGGACAGTCACCCCTCCACTTT
j_call: TRBJ1-4; v_call: TRBV2; cdr3_length: 13; d_call: NA; clone_size: NA; cdr3_aa: CASRSQGNEKLFF; cdr3_nt: TGTGCCAGCAGGTCCCAGGGCAATGAAAAACTGTTTTTT
j_call: TRBJ2-7; v_call: TRBV5-5; cdr3_length: 14; d_call: TRBD1; clone_size: NA; cdr3_aa: CASRPGQGIYEQYF; cdr3_nt: TGTGCCAGCAGACCGGGACAGGGGATCTACGAGCAGTACTTC
j_call: TRBJ1-1; v_call: TRBV4-2; cdr3_length: 17; d_call: NA; clone_size: NA; cdr3_aa: CASSQDMRGVTDTEAFF; cdr3_nt: TGTGCCAGCAGCCAAGATATGCGGGGCGTGACGGACACTGAAGCTTTCTTT
j_call: TRBJ2-1; v_call: TRBV28; cdr3_length: 14; d_call: NA; clone_size: NA; cdr3_aa: CASTENRTPGEQFF; cdr3_nt: TGTGCCAGCACCGAAAATAGGACCCCGGGCGAGCAGTTCTTC
j_call: TRBJ2-5; v_call: TRBV6-4; cdr3_length: 12; d_call: NA; clone_size: NA; cdr3_aa: CASMDGGETQYF; cdr3_nt: TGTGCCAGCATGGACGGGGGAGAGACCCAGTACTTC
j_call: TRBJ2-3; v_call: TRBV5-1; cdr3_length: 16; d_call: NA; clone_size: NA; cdr3_aa: CASSLSRTVLSDTQYF; cdr3_nt: TGCGCCAGCAGCTTGTCGAGGACAGTTTTGTCAGATACGCAGTATTTT
j_call: TRBJ2-3; v_call: TRBV2; cdr3_length: 15; d_call: TRBD2; clone_size: NA; cdr3_aa: CASSSSGSAADTQYF; cdr3_nt: TGTGCCAGCAGTTCTAGCGGGAGTGCAGCAGATACGCAGTATTTT
j_call: TRBJ1-6; v_call: TRBV11-2; cdr3_length: 15; d_call: NA; clone_size: NA; cdr3_aa: CASSSSLDYNSPLHF; cdr3_nt: TGTGCCAGCAGCTCCTCCTTGGACTATAATTCACCCCTCCACTTT
j_call: TRBJ2-5; v_call: TRBV2; cdr3_length: 16; d_call: NA; clone_size: NA; cdr3_aa: CASVRDAGRPEETQYF; cdr3_nt: TGTGCCAGCGTCAGGGACGCGGGGCGCCCAGAAGAGACCCAGTACTTC
j_call: TRBJ1-2; v_call: TRBV10-3; cdr3_length: 15; d_call: TRBD1; clone_size: NA; cdr3_aa: CAISEGTGGGYGYTF; cdr3_nt: TGTGCCATCAGTGAAGGCACAGGGGGGGGCTATGGCTACACCTTC
j_call: TRBJ2-5; v_call: TRBV9; cdr3_length: 16; d_call: NA; clone_size: NA; cdr3_aa: CASSSGTLWGGETQYF; cdr3_nt: TGTGCCAGCAGCTCTGGAACACTTTGGGGCGGGGAGACCCAGTACTTC
j_call: TRBJ1-4; v_call: TRBV14; cdr3_length: 15; d_call: TRBD1; clone_size: NA; cdr3_aa: CASSRITGGIEKLFF; cdr3_nt: TGTGCCAGCAGCCGGATCACAGGGGGCATTGAAAAACTGTTTTTT
j_call: TRBJ2-1; v_call: TRBV7-2; cdr3_length: 15; d_call: TRBD1; clone_size: few; cdr3_aa: CASSLRQGEVDEQFF; cdr3_nt: TGTGCCAGCAGCTTGCGACAGGGGGAGGTGGATGAGCAGTTCTTC
j_call: TRBJ2-1; v_call: TRBV24-1; cdr3_length: 15; d_call: TRBD2; clone_size: NA; cdr3_aa: CATSDTGTTRNEQFF; cdr3_nt: TGTGCCACCAGTGATACCGGGACTACGCGCAATGAGCAGTTCTTC
j_call: TRBJ1-5; v_call: TRBV19; cdr3_length: 17; d_call: NA; clone_size: NA; cdr3_aa: CASIKSGKEKFNQPQHF; cdr3_nt: TGTGCCAGTATCAAATCTGGGAAGGAGAAATTCAATCAGCCCCAGCATTTT
j_call: TRBJ2-7; v_call: TRBV19; cdr3_length: 12; d_call: TRBD2; clone_size: NA; cdr3_aa: CASQGLAGVYLF; cdr3_nt: TGTGCCAGTCAGGGACTAGCGGGAGTTTATCTCTTC
j_call: TRBJ2-1; v_call: TRBV11-1; cdr3_length: 14; d_call: TRBD1; clone_size: NA; cdr3_aa: CASSSNQGVNEQFF; cdr3_nt: TGTGCCAGCAGCTCGAACCAGGGGGTCAATGAGCAGTTCTTC
j_call: TRBJ1-2; v_call: TRBV30; cdr3_length: 13; d_call: NA; clone_size: NA; cdr3_aa: CASPSVGARGYTF; cdr3_nt: TGTGCCTCCCCTTCTGTAGGGGCGCGTGGCTACACCTTC
j_call: TRBJ1-5; v_call: TRBV28; cdr3_length: 14; d_call: TRBD1; clone_size: NA; cdr3_aa: CASSPDRANQPQHF; cdr3_nt: TGTGCCAGCAGCCCCGACAGGGCCAATCAGCCCCAGCATTTT
j_call: TRBJ2-7; v_call: TRBV7-6; cdr3_length: 17; d_call: TRBD2; clone_size: NA; cdr3_aa: CASSLTRGLAGVYEQYF; cdr3_nt: TGTGCCAGCAGCTTAACCCGTGGTCTAGCGGGAGTGTACGAGCAGTACTTC
j_call: TRBJ2-7; v_call: TRBV12-5; cdr3_length: 11; d_call: NA; clone_size: NA; cdr3_aa: CASGLGYEQYF; cdr3_nt: TGTGCTAGTGGTTTGGGGTACGAGCAGTACTTC
j_call: TRBJ2-2; v_call: TRBV19; cdr3_length: 14; d_call: TRBD1; clone_size: NA; cdr3_aa: CASTDRGYGGELFF; cdr3_nt: TGTGCCAGTACTGACAGGGGGTATGGCGGGGAGCTGTTTTTT
j_call: TRBJ1-1; v_call: TRBV28; cdr3_length: 14; d_call: NA; clone_size: NA; cdr3_aa: CASTLGRRDTEAFF; cdr3_nt: TGTGCCAGCACCCTAGGTCGTCGGGACACTGAAGCTTTCTTT
j_call: TRBJ2-2; v_call: TRBV27; cdr3_length: 16; d_call: TRBD2; clone_size: NA; cdr3_aa: CASSSLAGGRTGELFF; cdr3_nt: TGTGCCAGCAGTTCTCTAGCGGGAGGGCGCACCGGGGAGCTGTTTTTT
j_call: TRBJ2-1; v_call: TRBV25-1; cdr3_length: 16; d_call: NA; clone_size: NA; cdr3_aa: CASKSPSGGNYNEQFF; cdr3_nt: TGTGCCAGCAAGTCCCCCTCTGGCGGCAACTACAATGAGCAGTTCTTC